The present entry profiles one TCR beta chain with its context. Its antigen remains unidentified. This sample was included in a study of CXCR3-negative and CXCR3-positive naive CD8 T cells. UMI labels and 5' RACE were used to prepare the TRB cDNA libraries. TCRdb reprocessed the 5' RACE reads and reports one entry per CDR3 protein, with no DNA. The table gives more than 100,000 distinct CDR3 sequences; the top ten clones make up 0.4% to 0.45% of it. The CDR3 runs to 12 residues. Looked up from germline, CDR1 is SQVTM and CDR2 is ANQGSEA. Whole-study results and caveats: Higher TRB CDR3 hydrophobicity marked CXCR3-positive naive cells relative to CXCR3-negative naive cells.

The sequence derives from a human donor in good health. Some clones in this sample may be carry-over from other donors' samples. Sequencing was carried out using naive CXCR3+ CD8+ T cells from blood. Sample subset: CD45RO-CCR7+CD27+CD95- naive CD8+ T cells expressing CXCR3 (TNR3+). The chain has TRBV29-1 and TRBJ2-7. This CDR3 reads CSVADSPYEQYF.